These 17 T cell receptor beta chains were sequenced from one sample in a study of blood T cell repertoires in COVID-19. TCRdb keeps only in-frame clones here, not all; method: immunoSEQ multiplex PCR. The sample carries about 160,000 clones, approximately 77% recorded once. The sample was peripheral blood. The receptors shown here come from a woman at least 80 years old with active or convalescent COVID-19.

The count of this clone is one. The genes are TRBV5-1 and TRBJ2-2; 7 bases are shared with TRBD2. Germline lookup yields CDR1 SGHRS and CDR2 YFSETQ. V dropped 1 base and J dropped 7; count of bases not matched to a gene: 10. The CDR3 has 16 amino acids. Here the CDR3 reads CASSLRGGRSVGELFF. The CDR3 nucleotides are TGCGCCAGCAGCTTGCGCGGCGGGAGATCTGTCGGGGAGCTGTTTTTT.

J is TRBJ2-7 and V is TRBV25-1; tentatively, D is TRBD2 (6 bases). There are 15 residues in the CDR3. Looked up from germline, CDR1 is MGHDK and CDR2 is SYGVNS. V lost 6 bases, J lost 5 bases, and 20 bases lay in between. The DNA for the CDR3 is TGTGCCAGCAGCGAGATCGGGAGCGTCTGGAACGAGCAGTACTTC. It translates to CASSEIGSVWNEQYF.

The chain uses TRBV28 and TRBJ2-1; TRBD2 agrees at 11 bases. This CDR3 comprises 15 residues. Germline trimming cut 6 bases from V and 9 bases from J; bases unmatched to any gene: 10. Germline assignment: CDR1 MDHEN and CDR2 SYDVKM. The CDR3 spells CASRKFSGRATEQFF. The CDR3 DNA reads as TGTGCCAGCAGGAAGTTTAGCGGGAGGGCCACTGAGCAGTTCTTC.

The chain couples TRBV9 to TRBJ2-1, with TRBD2 identical over 13 bases. Trimming removed 4 bases from V and 9 bases from J; junction bases left unmatched: 7. The CDR3 is made up of 15 amino acids. The germline CDR1 and CDR2 sequences are SGDLS and YYNGEE. The CDR3 sequence: CASSPRTSGRVEQFF. The DNA for the CDR3 is TGTGCCAGCAGCCCCCGGACTAGCGGGAGAGTTGAGCAGTTCTTC.

V is TRBV5-4 and J is TRBJ2-5; no clear D gene. This CDR3 is built from 12 residues. Trimming pared 0 bases from V and 4 bases from J, leaving 4 bases between. The germline V gene encodes CDR1 SGHNT and CDR2 YYREEE (reference sequence). The CDR3 DNA follows: TGTGCCAGCAGCTTGGCAGGAGAGACCCAGTACTTC. It translates to CASSLAGETQYF.

V is TRBV19 and J is TRBJ2-3; D might be TRBD2 (6 bases). This CDR3 contains 12 residues. V lost 10 bases, J lost 3 bases, and 11 bases lay in between. Germline V gene data show CDR1 as LNHDA and CDR2 as SQIVND (reference sequence). The CDR3 coding sequence is TGTGCCACTTGGGGAGGAACAGATACGCAGTATTTT. This gives the protein CATWGGTDTQYF.

V usage is TRBV2 and J usage is TRBJ1-2; TRBD1 matches at 7 bases. The CDR3 sequence is 15 residues long. The germline V gene encodes CDR1 SNHLY and CDR2 FYNNEI. Trimming removed 1 base from V and 4 bases from J; junction bases left unmatched: 6. CDR3 region: CASSEEGQAIYGYTF. CDR3 DNA sequence: TGTGCCAGCAGTGAAGAAGGACAGGCGATCTATGGCTACACCTTC.

The chain recombines TRBV5-1 with TRBJ1-1, with 9 bases identical to TRBD1. This CDR3 comprises 15 residues. With V trimmed by 4 bases and J by 6 bases, 10 bases remained unmatched. Germline V lookup: CDR1 SGHRS, CDR2 YFSETQ. CDR3 bases: TGCGCCAGCAGCACCTTCGGGACAGGGTACGCTGAAGCTTTCTTT. This encodes CASSTFGTGYAEAFF.

This chain uses TRBV9 with TRBJ2-7, with TRBD2 matching 14 bases. CDR3 size: 15 residues. Germline loops: CDR1 SGDLS, CDR2 YYNGEE. With 2 bases clipped from V and 7 bases from J, the junction kept 5 bases outside the gene matches. This chain's CDR3 is CASSVRGLAGDEQYF. CDR3 in DNA: TGTGCCAGCAGCGTTCGGGGACTAGCGGGAGATGAGCAGTACTTC.

This clone was seen a handful of times. The chain joins TRBV3-1 (or the pseudogene TRBV3-2) to TRBJ1-1, with D unclear. The CDR3 is 15 residues long. Per germline, CDR1 LGHDT and CDR2 YNNKEL (reference sequence). Trimming removed 2 bases at V and 1 base at J, with 11 bases between. CDR3 bases: TGTGCCAGCAGCCAAAGAGCGACGACGAACACTGAAGCTTTCTTT. Protein: CASSQRATTNTEAFF.

The rearrangement links TRBV7-9 to TRBJ2-7; D is unclear. V was cut by 4 bases and J by 6 bases, with 19 bases left in between. The CDR3 spans 15 residues. Germline CDR1 and CDR2: SEHNR and FQNEAQ (reference sequence). Here the CDR3 reads CASSSHRFPRLEQYF. DNA of the CDR3: TGTGCCAGCAGCTCTCATAGATTCCCTCGTCTCGAGCAGTACTTC.

The CDR3: CAISEIRTGGGGYTF. DNA of the CDR3: TGTGCCATCAGTGAGATCCGGACAGGGGGCGGAGGCTACACCTTC. The V and J genes are TRBV10-3 and TRBJ1-2, with TRBD1 identical over 11 bases. Germline CDR1 and CDR2: ENHRY and SYGVKD. CDR3 length: 15 residues. Unmatched junction bases numbered 7, after V lost 2 bases and J lost 8 bases.

The rearrangement joins TRBV6-4 to TRBJ2-2; D remains ambiguous. V was shortened by 6 bases and J by 0 bases, with 8 bases between the two germline ends. Germline V gives CDR1 MRHNA, CDR2 SNTAGT. This CDR3 is built from 14 residues. CDR3 residues: CASRADTNTGELFF. CDR3 nucleotide sequence: TGTGCCAGCAGGGCTGATACGAACACCGGGGAGCTGTTTTTT.

The chain uses TRBV2 and TRBJ2-5, with 8 bases fitting TRBD1. After removal of 5 bases from V and 5 bases from J, the junction contained 4 bases not matched to a gene. The CDR3 is 13 amino acids. Germline values: CDR1 SNHLY, CDR2 FYNNEI. The DNA for the CDR3 is TGTGCCAGCAGTTGGGACAGGAGGGAGACCCAGTACTTC. It encodes CASSWDRRETQYF. Variable domain in full (rest from reference TRBV2 and TRBJ2-5): EPEVTQTPSHQVTQMGQEVILRCVPISNHLYFYWYRQILGQKVEFLVSFYNNEISEKSEIFDDQFSVERPDGSNFTLKIRSTKLEDSAMYFCASSWDRRETQYFGPGTRLLVL.

This chain joins TRBV12-3 or TRBV12-4 and TRBJ1-2; D is possibly TRBD1 (6 bases). Trimming removed 5 bases at V and 2 bases at J, with 9 bases between. This CDR3 has 13 residues. DNA of the CDR3: TGTGCCAGCAGTCCAGGACAGAACTATGGCTACACCTTC. Residues: CASSPGQNYGYTF.

The chain employs TRBV3-1 (or the pseudogene TRBV3-2) and TRBJ1-1, with a tentative D call TRBD1 (5 bases). CDR1 LGHDT and CDR2 YNNKEL come from the germline V gene (reference sequence). V was cut by 2 bases and J by 0 bases, with 10 bases left in between. CDR3 size: 15 residues. The CDR3 spells CASSQTPDMNTEAFF. CDR3 sequence (DNA): TGTGCCAGCAGCCAAACGCCGGACATGAACACTGAAGCTTTCTTT.

The J gene is TRBJ2-5, the V gene TRBV7-9; a possible D gene is TRBD1 (5 bases). Per the germline V gene, CDR1 is SEHNR and CDR2 is FQNEAQ (reference sequence). This CDR3 spans 13 amino acids. V was clipped by 3 bases and J by 5 bases, with 10 bases between them. The CDR3 loop reads CASSFSTGETQYF. The CDR3 DNA reads as TGTGCCAGCAGCTTTAGTACAGGCGAGACCCAGTACTTC.